This TCR beta chain was retrieved from a study of T cell changes during pregnancy in multiple sclerosis. Libraries were prepared by immunoSEQ multiplex PCR; TCRdb keeps only in-frame clonotypes and omits some of them. Found here are tens of thousands of clones, approximately 92% of them singletons; the top ten hold less than 0.3%. The V gene's germline CDR1 is SGHRS and CDR2 YFSETQ. V shed 4 bases and J shed 8 bases, with 21 bases lying between them. The CDR3 is 15 amino acids. This TCR derives from a female donor with multiple sclerosis, enrolled in a pregnancy study. Sequencing used CD4+ T cells from peripheral blood mononuclear cells, obtained in the third trimester of pregnancy. The chain links TRBV5-1 to TRBJ1-2; no definite D call. The CDR3 DNA reads as TGCGCCAGCAGCCCGGGTCCCAGCCTCTCGGCCGGCTACACCTTC. Translated, it gives CASSPGPSLSAGYTF.